The present TCR beta chain was sequenced within a study of cytomegalovirus exposure and HLA in healthy donors. A multiplex PCR was run with 60 Vbeta primers and 13 Jbeta primers. Data came from immunoSEQ multiplex PCR; TCRdb stores just in-frame clones and leaves some out. The table includes about 190,000 clones, around 75% detected once. Study-wide results and caveats: A few V segments could not be told apart, such as TRBV6-2 and TRBV6-3, and were left out.

A word on this clone: What it binds is unknown.

V shed 0 bases and J 4 bases; nucleotides not matched to a gene: 14. This CDR3 has 18 amino acids. Germline V gene data show CDR1 as SGHRS and CDR2 as YFSETQ. This chain uses TRBV5-1 with TRBJ1-1, with 8 positions matching TRBD1. The sequence derives from a woman in her 30s in good health and CMV-seropositive. Sequencing was carried out using PBMCs. CDR3 residues: CASSLAKDRVSRSTEAFF. DNA of the CDR3: TGCGCCAGCAGCTTGGCCAAGGACAGGGTATCAAGAAGCACTGAAGCTTTCTTT.